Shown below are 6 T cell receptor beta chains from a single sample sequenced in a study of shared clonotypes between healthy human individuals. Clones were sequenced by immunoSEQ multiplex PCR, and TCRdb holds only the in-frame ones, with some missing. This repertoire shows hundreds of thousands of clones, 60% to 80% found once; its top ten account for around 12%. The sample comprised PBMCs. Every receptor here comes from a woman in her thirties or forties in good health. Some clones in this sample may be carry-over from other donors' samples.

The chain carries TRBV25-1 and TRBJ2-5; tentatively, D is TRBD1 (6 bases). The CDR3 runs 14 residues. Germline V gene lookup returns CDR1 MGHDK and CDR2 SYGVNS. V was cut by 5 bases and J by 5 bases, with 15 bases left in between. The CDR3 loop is CASSWPGRGETQYF. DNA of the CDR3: TGTGCCAGCAGTTGGCCGGGTAGGGGGGAGACCCAGTACTTC.

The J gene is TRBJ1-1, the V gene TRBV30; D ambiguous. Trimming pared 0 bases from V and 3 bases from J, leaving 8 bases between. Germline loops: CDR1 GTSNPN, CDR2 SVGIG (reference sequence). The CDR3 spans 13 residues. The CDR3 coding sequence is TGTGCCTGGAGTGTACAAAGGGACACTGAAGCTTTCTTT. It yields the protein CAWSVQRDTEAFF.

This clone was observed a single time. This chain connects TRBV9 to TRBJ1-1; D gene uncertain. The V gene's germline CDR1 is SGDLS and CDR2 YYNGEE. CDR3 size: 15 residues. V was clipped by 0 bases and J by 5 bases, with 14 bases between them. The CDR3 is CASSVGTEGGTEAFF. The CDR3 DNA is TGTGCCAGCAGCGTAGGGACGGAGGGAGGGACTGAAGCTTTCTTT.

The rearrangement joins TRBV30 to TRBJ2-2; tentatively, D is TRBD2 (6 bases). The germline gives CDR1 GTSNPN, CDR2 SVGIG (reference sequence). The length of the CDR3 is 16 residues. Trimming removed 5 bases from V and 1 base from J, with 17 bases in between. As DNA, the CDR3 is TGTGCCTGGGACAGAACCGGGACTGTGAACACCGGGGAGCTGTTTTTT. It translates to CAWDRTGTVNTGELFF.

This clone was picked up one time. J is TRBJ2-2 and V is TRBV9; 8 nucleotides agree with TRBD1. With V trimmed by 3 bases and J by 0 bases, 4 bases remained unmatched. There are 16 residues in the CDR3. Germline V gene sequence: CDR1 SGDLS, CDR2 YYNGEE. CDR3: CASSAQGATNTGELFF. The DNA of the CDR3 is TGTGCCAGCAGCGCCCAGGGGGCCACGAACACCGGGGAGCTGTTTTTT. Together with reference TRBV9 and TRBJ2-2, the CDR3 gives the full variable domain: DSGVTQTPKHLITATGQRVTLRCSPRSGDLSVYWYQQSLDQGLQFLIQYYNGEERAKGNILERFSAQQFPDLHSELNLSSLELGDSALYFCASSAQGATNTGELFFGEGSRLTVL.

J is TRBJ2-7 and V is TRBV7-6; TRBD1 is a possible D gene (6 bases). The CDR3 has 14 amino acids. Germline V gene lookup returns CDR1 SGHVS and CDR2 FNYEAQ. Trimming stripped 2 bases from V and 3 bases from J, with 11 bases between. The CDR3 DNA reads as TGTGCCAGCAGCTTACGACAGGCCAGCTACGAGCAGTACTTC. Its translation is CASSLRQASYEQYF.